This entry lists 17 T cell receptor beta chains sequenced from one sample in a study of blood T cell repertoires in COVID-19. The table came from immunoSEQ multiplex PCR; TCRdb's copy has only in-frame clones and leaves some out. Here the sample spans under 15,000 clones, 71% being singletons. Sequencing was done on a sample of peripheral blood. The receptors originated from a man aged 60 to 69 with COVID-19, enrolled during active disease.

The V and J genes are TRBV7-8 and TRBJ1-1; 11 bases line up with TRBD1. The J segment lost 2 bases and the V segment lost 4 bases, leaving 6 bases of the junction unmatched. This CDR3 region has 16 residues. CDR1 and CDR2 (germline): SGHVS, FQNEAQ. CDR3 loop: CASSSGQGGPNTEAFF. The CDR3 nucleotides are TGTGCCAGCAGCTCGGGACAGGGGGGCCCTAACACTGAAGCTTTCTTT.

For the CDR3, the DNA is TGTGCCTGGAAGAGGGCTGGAAACACCATATATTTT. Translating it yields CAWKRAGNTIYF. The chain carries TRBV30 and TRBJ1-3; no clear D gene. The V and J ends lost 4 bases and 2 bases respectively, with 6 bases between them. The V gene's germline CDR1 is GTSNPN and CDR2 SVGIG (reference sequence). This CDR3 has 12 amino acids.

About this clone: Other nucleotide sequences from this sample produce the same CDR3. The chain employs TRBV5-4 and TRBJ2-5, with D maybe TRBD2 (6 bases). Trimming stripped 5 bases from V and 5 bases from J, with 13 bases between. The CDR3 spans 13 residues. Germline V CDR1 and CDR2: SGHNT, YYREEE (reference sequence). The CDR3 here is CASRPGLKETQYF. The DNA of the CDR3 is TGTGCCAGCAGACCGGGACTTAAGGAGACCCAGTACTTC.

The V gene is TRBV5-4, the J gene TRBJ2-1, with D possibly being TRBD2 (5 bases). The germline gives CDR1 SGHNT, CDR2 YYREEE (reference sequence). The CDR3 totals 15 residues. Trimming removed 4 bases at V and 5 bases at J, with 16 bases between. The CDR3 reads CASSPRGLKHNEQFF. The DNA for the CDR3 is TGTGCCAGCAGCCCCCGCGGGCTAAAACACAATGAGCAGTTCTTC.

The chain links TRBV5-8 to TRBJ1-5; D unresolved. Per germline, CDR1 SGHTS and CDR2 YDEGEE. The CDR3 loop spans 13 amino acids. Trimming left V 1 base short and J 5 bases short, with 7 bases between. In DNA, the CDR3 is TGTGCCAGCAGCTTGACTGGAGATCAGCCCCAGCATTTT. The encoded protein is CASSLTGDQPQHF.

This chain links TRBV6-5 with TRBJ2-1, with 13 bases fitting TRBD2. With 8 bases clipped from V and 7 bases from J, the junction kept 5 bases outside the gene matches. The CDR3 covers 14 residues. CDR1 and CDR2 from the germline V gene are MNHEY and SVGAGI. The CDR3 DNA reads as TGTGCCAGCCGGACTAGCGGGAGTCCTAATGAGCAGTTCTTC. This gives the protein CASRTSGSPNEQFF.

This sequence joins TRBV7-2 and TRBJ2-1; maybe TRBD1 (5 bases). V lost 5 bases, J lost 6 bases, and 14 bases lay in between. CDR1 and CDR2 from the germline V gene are SGHTA and FQGNSA. CDR3 size: 14 residues. The CDR3 reads CASSDSRMANEQFF. CDR3 coding DNA: TGTGCCAGCAGCGACAGTCGCATGGCCAATGAGCAGTTCTTC.

There are a few counts of this clone. The CDR3 is CASSLARSGRSTQYF. For the CDR3, the DNA is TGTGCCAGCAGCTTAGCGCGTAGCGGGAGGAGTACGCAGTATTTT. This rearrangement joins TRBV7-9 to TRBJ2-3, with TRBD2 identical over 10 bases. The CDR3 extends over 15 amino acids. Losses at the gene ends were 0 bases for V and 8 bases for J; bases not matched to a gene: 5. Germline values: CDR1 SEHNR, CDR2 FQNEAQ (reference sequence).

This CDR3 reads CASSPLGGRDWGYTF. The CDR3 DNA sequence: TGTGCCTCCTCTCCCCTCGGGGGGCGCGATTGGGGCTACACCTTC. V is TRBV7-9 and J is TRBJ1-2; D may be TRBD1 (6 bases). Germline V gives CDR1 SEHNR, CDR2 FQNEAQ (reference sequence). Trimming took off 11 bases at V and 8 bases at J, with 27 bases between the two ends. The CDR3 runs to 15 residues.

This clone was detected only once. This sequence joins TRBV27 and TRBJ1-5; 8 nucleotides agree with TRBD1. Germline CDR1 is MNHEY and CDR2 is SMNVEV (reference sequence). Trimming cost V 3 bases and J 4 bases; bases outside gene matches: 11. This CDR3 is 17 amino acids long. The CDR3 region is CASSFRQAGGRNQPQHF. DNA of the CDR3: TGTGCCAGCAGTTTCAGGCAGGCAGGGGGCAGGAATCAGCCCCAGCATTTT.

The V and J genes are TRBV3-1 (or the pseudogene TRBV3-2) and TRBJ2-7; D remains unclear. Germline-derived CDR1 and CDR2 are LGHDT and YNNKEL (reference sequence). V lost 5 bases to trimming and J lost 7 bases, with 9 bases between them. The CDR3 has 11 amino acids. The CDR3 spells CASSTPKEQYF. The DNA of the CDR3 is TGTGCCAGCAGCACTCCCAAGGAGCAGTACTTC.

The J gene is TRBJ2-2, the V gene TRBV9, with 9 nucleotides matching TRBD2. J was trimmed by 2 bases and V by 4 bases; bases with no gene match: 3. The CDR3 is 15 amino acids. Germline V gene sequence: CDR1 SGDLS, CDR2 YYNGEE. The CDR3 coding sequence is TGTGCCAGCAGCCCCCTAGCGGGAAACACCGGGGAGCTGTTTTTT. Amino acids: CASSPLAGNTGELFF.

This clone was recorded once. The rearrangement links TRBV24-1 to TRBJ2-1, with 7 bases lining up with TRBD2. The V and J ends lost 3 bases and 8 bases, in that order; junction bases with no gene match: 18. Germline CDR1 reads KGHDR; CDR2 reads SFDVKD. This CDR3 comprises 18 residues. The CDR3 coding sequence is TGTGCCACCAGTGATCCCCGACTAGCCAATACGGCGAAGGATGAGCAGTTCTTC. Translated: CATSDPRLANTAKDEQFF.

The rearrangement uses TRBV30 and TRBJ2-7; no clear D gene. V shed 3 bases and J shed 5 bases, with 8 bases lying between them. The CDR3 totals 11 residues. In germline, CDR1 is GTSNPN, CDR2 SVGIG (reference sequence). CDR3 coding DNA: TGTGCCTGGAGCTCTCTCGACGAGCAGTACTTC. Translating gives CAWSSLDEQYF.

The J gene is TRBJ2-1, the V gene TRBV29-1; the D gene is possibly TRBD2 (6 bases). The CDR3 is 16 amino acids. CDR1 is SQVTM and CDR2 is ANQGSEA in the germline V gene. Trimming took off 0 bases at V and 0 bases at J, with 12 bases between the two ends. The CDR3 DNA follows: TGCAGCGTTGAAGAGGGGACTGGGAGCTCCTACAATGAGCAGTTCTTC. Translation: CSVEEGTGSSYNEQFF.

The V call is TRBV7-2, the J call TRBJ1-1, with 7 nucleotides matching TRBD1. This CDR3 has 16 amino acids. Germline assignment: CDR1 SGHTA and CDR2 FQGNSA. With V trimmed by 1 base and J by 3 bases, 8 bases remained unmatched. In nucleotides, the CDR3 is TGTGCCAGCAGCTTAGGGTGGGGCAGGGGGTACACTGAAGCTTTCTTT. It encodes CASSLGWGRGYTEAFF.

This clone has a handful of counts. The V gene is TRBV29-1, the J gene TRBJ1-5; a possible D gene is TRBD1 (6 bases). Germline lookup yields CDR1 SQVTM and CDR2 ANQGSEA. V dropped 6 bases and J dropped 0 bases, with 9 bases sitting between them. The CDR3 length is 13 residues. Here the CDR3 DNA reads TGCAGCGTCTCAGGGGTTAGCAATCAGCCCCAGCATTTT. Protein product: CSVSGVSNQPQHF.